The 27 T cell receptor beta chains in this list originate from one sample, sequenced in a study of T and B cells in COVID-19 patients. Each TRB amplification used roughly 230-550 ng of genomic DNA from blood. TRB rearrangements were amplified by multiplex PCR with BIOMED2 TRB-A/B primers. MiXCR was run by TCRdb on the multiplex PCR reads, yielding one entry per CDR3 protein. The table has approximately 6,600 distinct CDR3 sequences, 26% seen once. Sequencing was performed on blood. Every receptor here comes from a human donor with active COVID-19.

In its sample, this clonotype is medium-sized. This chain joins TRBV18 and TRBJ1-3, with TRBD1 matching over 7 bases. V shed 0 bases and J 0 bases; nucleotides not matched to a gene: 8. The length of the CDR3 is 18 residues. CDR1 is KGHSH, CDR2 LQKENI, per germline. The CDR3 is CASSPPPPGGNSGNTIYF. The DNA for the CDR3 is TGTGCCAGCTCACCACCGCCGCCAGGGGGAAACTCTGGAAACACCATATATTTT.

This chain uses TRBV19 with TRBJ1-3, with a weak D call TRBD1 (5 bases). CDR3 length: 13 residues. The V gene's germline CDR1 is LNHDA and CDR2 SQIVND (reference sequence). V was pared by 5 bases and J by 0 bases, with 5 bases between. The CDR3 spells CASSDSSGNTIYF. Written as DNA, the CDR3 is TGTGCCAGTAGTGACAGCTCTGGAAACACCATATATTTT.

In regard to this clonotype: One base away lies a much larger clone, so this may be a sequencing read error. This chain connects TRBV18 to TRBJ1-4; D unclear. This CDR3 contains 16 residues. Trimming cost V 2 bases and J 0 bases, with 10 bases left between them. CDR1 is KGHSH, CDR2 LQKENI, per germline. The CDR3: CASSPTGVATNEKLFF. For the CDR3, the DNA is TGTGCCAGCTCACCAACTGGGGTGGCAACTAATGAAAAACTGTTTTTT.

For the CDR3, the DNA is TGTGCCAGCAGCCCCGGACAGGGCGGCGAGCAGTACTTC. This gives the protein CASSPGQGGEQYF. V gene TRBV5-4 combines with J gene TRBJ2-7; 8 bases line up with TRBD1. With 4 bases clipped from V and 6 bases from J, the junction kept 6 bases outside the gene matches. Looked up from germline, CDR1 is SGHNT and CDR2 is YYREEE (reference sequence). This CDR3 has 13 amino acids.

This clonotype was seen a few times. The CDR3 is CASSLGTGYGYTF. CDR3 nucleotide sequence: TGTGCCAGCAGTTTAGGGACAGGATATGGCTACACCTTC. The chain joins TRBV12-3 or TRBV12-4 to TRBJ1-2; TRBD1 aligns across 7 bases. The junction had 1 base not matched to a gene; V was cut back by 1 base and J by 5 bases. This CDR3 spans 13 amino acids.

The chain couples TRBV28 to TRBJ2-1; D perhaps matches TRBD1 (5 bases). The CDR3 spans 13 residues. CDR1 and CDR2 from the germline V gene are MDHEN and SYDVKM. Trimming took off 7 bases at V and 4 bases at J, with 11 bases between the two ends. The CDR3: CASTGQIYNEQFF. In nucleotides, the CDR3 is TGTGCCAGCACTGGACAAATTTACAATGAGCAGTTCTTC.

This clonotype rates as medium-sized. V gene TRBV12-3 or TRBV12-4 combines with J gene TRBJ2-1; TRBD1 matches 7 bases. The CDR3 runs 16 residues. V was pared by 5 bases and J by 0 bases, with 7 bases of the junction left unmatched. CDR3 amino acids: CASSPRTGLSYNEQFF. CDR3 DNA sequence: TGTGCCAGCAGTCCCCGGACAGGCCTCTCCTACAATGAGCAGTTCTTC.

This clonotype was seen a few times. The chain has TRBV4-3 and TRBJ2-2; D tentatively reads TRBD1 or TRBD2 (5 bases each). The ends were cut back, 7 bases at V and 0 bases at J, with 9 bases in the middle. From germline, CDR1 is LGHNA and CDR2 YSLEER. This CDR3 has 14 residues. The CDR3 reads CASTVGPNTGELFF. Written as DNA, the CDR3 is TGCGCCAGCACCGTGGGACCGAACACCGGGGAGCTGTTTTTT.

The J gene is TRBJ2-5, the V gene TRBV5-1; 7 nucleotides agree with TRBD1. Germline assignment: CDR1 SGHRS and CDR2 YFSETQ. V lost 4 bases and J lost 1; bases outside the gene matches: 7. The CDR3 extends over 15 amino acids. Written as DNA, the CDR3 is TGCGCCAGCAGCCAAACCGGGACAGCCCAAGAGACCCAGTACTTC. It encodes CASSQTGTAQETQYF. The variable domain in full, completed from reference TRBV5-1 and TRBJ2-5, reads KAGVTQTPRYLIKTRGQQVTLSCSPISGHRSVSWYQQTPGQGLQFLFEYFSETQRNKGNFPGRFSGRQFSNSRSEMNVSTLELGDSALYLCASSQTGTAQETQYFGPGTRLLVL.

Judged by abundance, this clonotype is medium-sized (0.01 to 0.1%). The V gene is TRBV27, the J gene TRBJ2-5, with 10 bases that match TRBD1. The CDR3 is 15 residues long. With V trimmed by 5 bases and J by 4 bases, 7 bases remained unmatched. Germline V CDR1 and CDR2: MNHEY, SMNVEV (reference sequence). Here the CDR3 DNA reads TGTGCCAGCAGTCCCCCGACAGGGGGCGTAGAGACCCAGTACTTC. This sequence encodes CASSPPTGGVETQYF.

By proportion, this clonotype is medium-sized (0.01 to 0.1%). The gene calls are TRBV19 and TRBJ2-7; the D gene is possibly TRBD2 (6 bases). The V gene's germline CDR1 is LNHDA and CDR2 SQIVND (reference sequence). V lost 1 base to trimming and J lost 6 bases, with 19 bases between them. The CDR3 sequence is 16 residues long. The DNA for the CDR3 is TGTGCCAGTAGTATAGTCGGCGCGGGGCGAATCGGCGAGCAGTACTTC. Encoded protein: CASSIVGAGRIGEQYF.

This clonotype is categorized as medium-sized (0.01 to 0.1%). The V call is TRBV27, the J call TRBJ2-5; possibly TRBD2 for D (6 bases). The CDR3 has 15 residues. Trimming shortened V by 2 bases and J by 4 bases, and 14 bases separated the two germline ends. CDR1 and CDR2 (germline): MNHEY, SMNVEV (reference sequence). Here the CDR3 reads CASSLIGWRGETQYF. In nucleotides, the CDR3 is TGTGCCAGCAGTTTAATTGGTTGGAGGGGAGAGACCCAGTACTTC.

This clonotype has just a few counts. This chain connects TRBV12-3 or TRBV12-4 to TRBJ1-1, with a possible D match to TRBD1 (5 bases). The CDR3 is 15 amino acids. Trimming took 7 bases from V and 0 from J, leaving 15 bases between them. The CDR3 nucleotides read TGTGCCAGCACCCCTTCCGGACACCTGAACACTGAAGCTTTCTTT. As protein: CASTPSGHLNTEAFF.

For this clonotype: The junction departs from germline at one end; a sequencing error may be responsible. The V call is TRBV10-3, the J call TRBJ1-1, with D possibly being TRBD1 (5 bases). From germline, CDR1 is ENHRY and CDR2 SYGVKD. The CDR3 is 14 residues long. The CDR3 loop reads CASSYERGPTEAFF. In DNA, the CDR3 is TGTGCCAGCAGTTACGAGAGGGGTCCCACTGAAGCTTTCTTT.

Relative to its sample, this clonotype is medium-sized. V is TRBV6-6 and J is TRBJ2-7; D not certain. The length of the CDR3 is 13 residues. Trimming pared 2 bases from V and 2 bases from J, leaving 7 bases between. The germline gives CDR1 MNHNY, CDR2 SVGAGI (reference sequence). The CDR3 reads CASSYRQTYEQYF. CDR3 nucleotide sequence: TGTGCCAGCAGTTACAGGCAGACCTACGAGCAGTACTTC.

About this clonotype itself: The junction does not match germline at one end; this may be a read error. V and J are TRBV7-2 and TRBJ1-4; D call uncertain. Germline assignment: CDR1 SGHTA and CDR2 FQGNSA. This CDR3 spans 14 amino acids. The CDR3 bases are TGTGCCAGTAGCTTAGGGTGGGGTAATGAAAAACTGTTTTTT. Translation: CASSLGWGNEKLFF. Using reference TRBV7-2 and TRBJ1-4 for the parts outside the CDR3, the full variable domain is GAGVSQSPSNKVTEKGKDVELRCDPISGHTALYWYRQSLGQGLEFLIYFQGNSAPDKSGLPSDRFSAERTGGSVSTLTIQRTQQEDSAVYLCASSLGWGNEKLFFGSGTQLSVL.

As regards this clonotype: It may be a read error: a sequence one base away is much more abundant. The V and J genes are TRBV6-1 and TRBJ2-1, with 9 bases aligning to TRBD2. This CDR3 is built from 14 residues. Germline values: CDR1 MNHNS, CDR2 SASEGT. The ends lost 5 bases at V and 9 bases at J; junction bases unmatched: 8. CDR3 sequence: CASSNIAGAGEQFF. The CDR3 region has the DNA TGTGCCAGCAGTAATATAGCGGGGGCCGGTGAGCAGTTCTTC.

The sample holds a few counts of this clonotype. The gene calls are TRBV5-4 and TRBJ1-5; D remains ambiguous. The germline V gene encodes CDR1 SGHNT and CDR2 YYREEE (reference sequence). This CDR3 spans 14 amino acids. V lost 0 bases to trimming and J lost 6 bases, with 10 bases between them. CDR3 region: CASSLGGVGQPQHF. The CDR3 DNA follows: TGTGCCAGCAGCTTGGGCGGGGTCGGTCAGCCCCAGCATTTT.

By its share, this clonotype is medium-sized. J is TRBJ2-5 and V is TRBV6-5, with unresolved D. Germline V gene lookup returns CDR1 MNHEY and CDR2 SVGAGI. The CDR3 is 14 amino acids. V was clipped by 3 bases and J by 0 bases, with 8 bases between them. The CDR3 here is CASSYRQNQETQYF. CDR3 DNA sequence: TGTGCCAGCAGTTATCGTCAGAACCAAGAGACCCAGTACTTC.

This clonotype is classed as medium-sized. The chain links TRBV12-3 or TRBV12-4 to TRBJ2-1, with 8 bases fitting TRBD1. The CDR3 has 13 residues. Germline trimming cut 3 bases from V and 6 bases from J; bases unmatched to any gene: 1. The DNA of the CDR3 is TGTGCCAGCAGTTTCCAGGGGGCCAATGAGCAGTTCTTC. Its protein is CASSFQGANEQFF.

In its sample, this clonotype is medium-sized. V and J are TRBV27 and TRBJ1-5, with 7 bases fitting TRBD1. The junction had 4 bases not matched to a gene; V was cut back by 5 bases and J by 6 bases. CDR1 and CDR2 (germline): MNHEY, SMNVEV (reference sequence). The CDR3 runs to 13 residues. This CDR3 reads CASSPDRSQPQHF. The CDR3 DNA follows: TGTGCCAGCAGTCCGGACAGGAGTCAGCCCCAGCATTTT.

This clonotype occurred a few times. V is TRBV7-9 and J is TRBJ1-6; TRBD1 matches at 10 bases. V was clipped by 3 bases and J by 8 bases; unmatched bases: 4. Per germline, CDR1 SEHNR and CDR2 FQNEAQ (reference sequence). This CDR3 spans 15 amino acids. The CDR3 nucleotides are TGTGCCAGCAGCTTGACCGGGACAGGGGATTCACCCCTCCACTTT. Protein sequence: CASSLTGTGDSPLHF.

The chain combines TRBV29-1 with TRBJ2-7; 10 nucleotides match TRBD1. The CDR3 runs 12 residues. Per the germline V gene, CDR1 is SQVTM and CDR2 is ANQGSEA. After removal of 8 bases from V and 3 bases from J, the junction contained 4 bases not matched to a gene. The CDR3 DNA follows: TGCAGCCCAGGGACAGGGGACTACGAGCAGTACTTC. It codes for CSPGTGDYEQYF.

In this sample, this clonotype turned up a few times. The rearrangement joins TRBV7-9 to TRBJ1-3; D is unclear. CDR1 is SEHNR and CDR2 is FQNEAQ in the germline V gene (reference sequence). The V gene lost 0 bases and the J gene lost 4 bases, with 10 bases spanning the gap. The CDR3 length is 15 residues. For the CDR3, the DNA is TGTGCCAGCAGCTTAGCTGGCCCCGGGGGAAACACCATATATTTT. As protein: CASSLAGPGGNTIYF.

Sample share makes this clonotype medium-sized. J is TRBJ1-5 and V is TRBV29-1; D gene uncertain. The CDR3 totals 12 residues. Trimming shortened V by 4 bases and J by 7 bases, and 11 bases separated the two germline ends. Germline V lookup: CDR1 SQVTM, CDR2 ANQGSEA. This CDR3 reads CSVGEGLQPQHF. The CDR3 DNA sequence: TGCAGCGTTGGGGAGGGTTTACAGCCCCAGCATTTT.

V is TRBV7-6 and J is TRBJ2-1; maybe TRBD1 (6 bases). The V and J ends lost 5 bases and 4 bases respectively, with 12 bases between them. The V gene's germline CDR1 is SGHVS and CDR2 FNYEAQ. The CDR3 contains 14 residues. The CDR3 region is CASSKITGYNEQFF. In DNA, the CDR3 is TGTGCCAGCAGCAAAATAACAGGGTACAATGAGCAGTTCTTC.

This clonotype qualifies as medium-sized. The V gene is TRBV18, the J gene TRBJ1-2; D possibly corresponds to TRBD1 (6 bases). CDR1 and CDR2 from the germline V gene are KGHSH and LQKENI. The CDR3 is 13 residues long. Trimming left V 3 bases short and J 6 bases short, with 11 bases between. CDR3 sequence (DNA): TGTGCCAGCTCACCGGGGGCAGGGCATGGCTACACCTTC. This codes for CASSPGAGHGYTF.